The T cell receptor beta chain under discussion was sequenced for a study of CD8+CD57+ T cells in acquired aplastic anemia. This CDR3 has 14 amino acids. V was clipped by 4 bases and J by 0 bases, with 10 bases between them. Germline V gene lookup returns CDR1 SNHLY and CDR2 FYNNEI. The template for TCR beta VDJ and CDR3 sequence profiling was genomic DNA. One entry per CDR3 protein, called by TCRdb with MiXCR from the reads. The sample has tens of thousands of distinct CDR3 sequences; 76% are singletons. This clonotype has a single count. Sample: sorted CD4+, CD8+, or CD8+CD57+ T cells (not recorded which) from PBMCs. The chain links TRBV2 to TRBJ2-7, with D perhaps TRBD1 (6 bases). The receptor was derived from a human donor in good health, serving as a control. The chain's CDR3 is CASSAQGPSYEQYF. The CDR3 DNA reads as TGTGCCAGCAGTGCTCAGGGGCCCTCCTACGAGCAGTACTTC. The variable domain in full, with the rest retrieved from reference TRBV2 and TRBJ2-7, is EPEVTQTPSHQVTQMGQEVILRCVPISNHLYFYWYRQILGQKVEFLVSFYNNEISEKSEIFDDQFSVERPDGSNFTLKIRSTKLEDSAMYFCASSAQGPSYEQYFGPGTRLTVT.